A selection of T cell receptor beta chains follows, all from one sample in a study of identical twins. TCRdb re-derived calls from the 5' RACE reads in MiXCR, one entry per CDR3 protein. The sample holds hundreds of thousands of distinct CDR3 sequences, 8.5% to 9.5% seen once. The sample was also reused in another study, on yellow fever vaccine responses in identical twins.

Sequencing was performed on PBMCs. The receptor source for this set is a woman younger than 30 in good health. CDR3s include the opening cysteine and the closing phenylalanine or tryptophan. The D gene is left open where the match is weak. The size field is filled for only some rows; it gives once, few, many or a size class.

.	few	TRBJ1-1	TRBV7-6	TGTGCCAGCAGCTTAGTCCGGGGGCGGACTGAAGCTTTCTTT	CASSLVRGRTEAFF
.	few	TRBJ1-2	TRBV12-3/TRBV12-4	TGTGCCAGCACCCTTGGGGTGTATGGCTACACCTTC	CASTLGVYGYTF
.	few	TRBJ2-1	TRBV6-2/TRBV6-3	TGTGCCAGCAGTTACGGGGGATTCAGAGAGCAGTTCTTC	CASSYGGFREQFF
.	few	TRBJ1-1	TRBV6-5	TGTGCCAGCAGTTACACCCAGGGGTTAGGCACTGAAGCTTTCTTT	CASSYTQGLGTEAFF
TRBD1	.	TRBJ2-7	TRBV7-7	TGTGCTAGCAGCTTAGCGCAGACAGGGAAGACCTACGAGCAGTACTTC	CASSLAQTGKTYEQYF
TRBD2	few	TRBJ2-7	TRBV6-2/TRBV6-3	TGTGCCAGCACCTTAGGAGGCGGGAGTTTTTACGAGCAGTACTTC	CASTLGGGSFYEQYF
.	many	TRBJ2-3	TRBV2	TGTGCCAGCAAAGAGGGCACAGATACGCAGTATTTT	CASKEGTDTQYF
.	many	TRBJ2-2	TRBV12-3/TRBV12-4	TGTGCCAGCAGTTTGGGACGGGCCCCGGGAGGGGAGCTGTTTTTT	CASSLGRAPGGELFF
TRBD1	few	TRBJ2-3	TRBV4-1	TGCGCCAGCAGCTTCTCGGACAGGGAGAGCACAGATACGCAGTATTTT	CASSFSDRESTDTQYF
TRBD1	.	TRBJ2-7	TRBV11-1	TGTGCCAGCAGCTTCACACCGGGACAGGGACCTTTCTCGGTGTACGAGCAGTACTTC	CASSFTPGQGPFSVYEQYF
.	many	TRBJ1-4	TRBV25-1	TGTGCCAGCAGTGAAGGTCGGAGGGGATATAATGAAAAACTGTTTTTT	CASSEGRRGYNEKLFF
TRBD1	.	TRBJ2-6	TRBV20-1	TGCAGTGCTAGAGATATGTGGGACAGCCGGGTCAACGTCCTGACTTTC	CSARDMWDSRVNVLTF
.	.	TRBJ2-3	TRBV6-1	TGTGCCAGCAGTCCCACCGAGGTTGTGTTGGGGACAGATACGCAGTATTTT	CASSPTEVVLGTDTQYF
.	few	TRBJ2-1	TRBV27	TGTGCCAGCGGGGGACCAAAGCAGTTCTTC	CASGGPKQFF
.	few	TRBJ1-6	TRBV28	TGTGCCAGCAGTGGGTCGAATTCACCCCTCCACTTT	CASSGSNSPLHF
.	.	TRBJ2-1	TRBV29-1	TGCAGCGTAAACCATCAGCGGATAATGGGTGAGCAGTTCTTC	CSVNHQRIMGEQFF
.	few	TRBJ2-5	TRBV15	TGTGCCACCAGCAGGCCCCGGACGCGAGAAGAGACCCAGTACTTC	CATSRPRTREETQYF
.	few	TRBJ2-2	TRBV5-1	TGCGCCAGCAGGACCTTTACTACGAACACCGGGGAGCTGTTTTTT	CASRTFTTNTGELFF
TRBD2	.	TRBJ2-7	TRBV28	TGTGCCAGCAGTTTGGGGGGGTTGAACTCCTACGAGCAGTACTTC	CASSLGGLNSYEQYF
TRBD2	many	TRBJ2-5	TRBV10-3	TGTGCCATCAGTGAGTCGGCGACTAGCAGATCACGGCGAGAGACCCAGTACTTC	CAISESATSRSRRETQYF